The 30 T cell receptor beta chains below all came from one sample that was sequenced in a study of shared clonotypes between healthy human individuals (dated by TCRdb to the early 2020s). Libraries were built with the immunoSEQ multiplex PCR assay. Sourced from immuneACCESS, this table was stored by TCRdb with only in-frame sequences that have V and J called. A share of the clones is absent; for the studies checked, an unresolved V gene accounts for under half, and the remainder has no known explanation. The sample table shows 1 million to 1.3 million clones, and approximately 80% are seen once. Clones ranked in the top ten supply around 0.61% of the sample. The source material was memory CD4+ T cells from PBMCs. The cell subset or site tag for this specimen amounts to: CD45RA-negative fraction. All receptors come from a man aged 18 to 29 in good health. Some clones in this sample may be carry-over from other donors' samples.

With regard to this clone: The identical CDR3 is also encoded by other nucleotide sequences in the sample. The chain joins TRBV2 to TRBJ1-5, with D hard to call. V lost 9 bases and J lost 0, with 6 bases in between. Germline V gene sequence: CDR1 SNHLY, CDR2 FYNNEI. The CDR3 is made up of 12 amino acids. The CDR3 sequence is CASRNSNQPQHF. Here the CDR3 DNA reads TGTGCCAGTAGAAATAGCAATCAGCCCCAGCATTTT.

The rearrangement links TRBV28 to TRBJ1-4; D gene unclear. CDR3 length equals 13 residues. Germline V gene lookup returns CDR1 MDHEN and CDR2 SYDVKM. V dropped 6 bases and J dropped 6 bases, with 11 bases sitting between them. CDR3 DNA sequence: TGTGCCAGCAGACCTGGGATCCATGAAAAACTGTTTTTT. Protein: CASRPGIHEKLFF.

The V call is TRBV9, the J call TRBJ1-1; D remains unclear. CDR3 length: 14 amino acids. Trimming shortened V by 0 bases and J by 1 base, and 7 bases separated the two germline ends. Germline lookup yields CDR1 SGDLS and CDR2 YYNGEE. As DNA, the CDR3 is TGTGCCAGCAGCGTAGTGGCGGCGAACACTGAAGCTTTCTTT. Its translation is CASSVVAANTEAFF.

The CDR3 reads CASSRLGNEKLFF. CDR3 in DNA: TGTGCCAGCAGCAGGTTGGGGAATGAAAAACTGTTTTTT. The V gene is TRBV28, the J gene TRBJ1-4; D uncertain. The V gene lost 6 bases and the J gene lost 5 bases, with 10 bases spanning the gap. This CDR3 contains 13 residues. Germline CDR1 reads MDHEN; CDR2 reads SYDVKM.

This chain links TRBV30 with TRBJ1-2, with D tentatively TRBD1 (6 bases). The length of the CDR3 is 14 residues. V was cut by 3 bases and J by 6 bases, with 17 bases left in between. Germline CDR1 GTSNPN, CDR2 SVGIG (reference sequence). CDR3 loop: CAWSTPGGYHGYTF. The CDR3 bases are TGTGCCTGGAGCACGCCGGGGGGCTACCATGGCTACACCTTC.

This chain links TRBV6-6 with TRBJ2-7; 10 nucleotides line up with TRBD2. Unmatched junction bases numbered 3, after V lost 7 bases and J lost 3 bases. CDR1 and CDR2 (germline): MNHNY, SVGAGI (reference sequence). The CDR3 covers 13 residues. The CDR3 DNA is TGTGCCAGCACGCCTAGCGGGAGCTACGAGCAGTACTTC. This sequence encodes CASTPSGSYEQYF.

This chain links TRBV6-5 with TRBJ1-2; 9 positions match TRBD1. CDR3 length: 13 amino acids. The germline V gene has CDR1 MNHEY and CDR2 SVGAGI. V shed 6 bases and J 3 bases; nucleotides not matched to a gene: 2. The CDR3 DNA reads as TGTGCCAGCAGGCGGACAGGGGACTATGGCTACACCTTC. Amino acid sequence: CASRRTGDYGYTF.

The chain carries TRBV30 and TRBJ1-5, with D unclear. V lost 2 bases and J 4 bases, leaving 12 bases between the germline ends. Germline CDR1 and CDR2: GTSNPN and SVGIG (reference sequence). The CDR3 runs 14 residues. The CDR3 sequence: CAWSYGRMNQPQHF. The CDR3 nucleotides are TGTGCCTGGAGTTACGGCAGGATGAATCAGCCCCAGCATTTT.

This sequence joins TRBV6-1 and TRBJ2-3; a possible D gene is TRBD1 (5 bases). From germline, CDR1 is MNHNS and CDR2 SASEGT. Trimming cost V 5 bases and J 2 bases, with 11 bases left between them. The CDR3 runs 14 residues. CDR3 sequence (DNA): TGTGCCAGCAGTAGACAGCCATACACAGATACGCAGTATTTT. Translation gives CASSRQPYTDTQYF.

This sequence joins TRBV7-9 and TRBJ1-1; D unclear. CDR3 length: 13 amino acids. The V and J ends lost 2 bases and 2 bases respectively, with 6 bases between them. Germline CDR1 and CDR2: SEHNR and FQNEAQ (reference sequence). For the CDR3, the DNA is TGTGCCAGCAGCTTACAGCCAAACACTGAAGCTTTCTTT. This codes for CASSLQPNTEAFF.

The DNA for the CDR3 is TGTGCCAGCAGCTTCCCCCAGGGATGGACTAGCGGGTGGGGGGAGCAGTTCTTC. Amino acids: CASSFPQGWTSGWGEQFF. V and J are TRBV7-2 and TRBJ2-1, with TRBD2 matching over 11 bases. CDR1 and CDR2 from the germline V gene are SGHTA and FQGNSA. This CDR3 contains 18 residues. V shed 3 bases, J shed 10 bases, and the junction held 17 bases outside the gene matches.

The CDR3 nucleotides read TGTGCCAGCAGTTACTCAGGACCATCCGGCACTGAAGCTTTCTTT. The encoded protein is CASSYSGPSGTEAFF. J is TRBJ1-1 and V is TRBV28; no definite D call. There are 15 residues in the CDR3. V dropped 4 bases and J dropped 4 bases, with 16 bases sitting between them. CDR1 MDHEN and CDR2 SYDVKM come from the germline V gene.

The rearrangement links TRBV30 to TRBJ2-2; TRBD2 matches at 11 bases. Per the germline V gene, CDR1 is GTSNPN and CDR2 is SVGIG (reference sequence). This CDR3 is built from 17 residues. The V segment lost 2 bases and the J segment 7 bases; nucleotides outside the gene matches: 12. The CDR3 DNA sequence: TGTGCCTGGAGTCCGAGGAGGCCTAGCGGGAGGATCGGGGAGCTGTTTTTT. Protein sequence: CAWSPRRPSGRIGELFF.

The CDR3 loop is CLLGQQETQYF. The CDR3 region has the DNA TGCTTGCTGGGGCAGCAAGAGACCCAGTACTTC. The chain links TRBV20-1 to TRBJ2-5, with a tentative D call TRBD1 (5 bases). The CDR3 is 11 amino acids. Germline CDR1 is DFQATT and CDR2 is SNEGSKA (reference sequence).

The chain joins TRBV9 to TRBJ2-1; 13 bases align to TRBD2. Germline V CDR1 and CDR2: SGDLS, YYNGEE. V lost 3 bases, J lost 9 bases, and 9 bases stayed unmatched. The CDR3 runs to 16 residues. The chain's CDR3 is CASSERTSGREGEQFF. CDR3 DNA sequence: TGTGCCAGCAGCGAGAGGACTAGCGGGAGAGAGGGTGAGCAGTTCTTC.

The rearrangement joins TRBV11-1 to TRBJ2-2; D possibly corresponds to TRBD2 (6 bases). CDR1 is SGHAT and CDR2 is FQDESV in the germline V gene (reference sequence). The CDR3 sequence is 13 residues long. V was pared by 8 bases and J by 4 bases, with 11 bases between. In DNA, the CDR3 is TGTGCCAGCCACGCGGAGGGCACCGGGGAGCTGTTTTTT. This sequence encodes CASHAEGTGELFF.

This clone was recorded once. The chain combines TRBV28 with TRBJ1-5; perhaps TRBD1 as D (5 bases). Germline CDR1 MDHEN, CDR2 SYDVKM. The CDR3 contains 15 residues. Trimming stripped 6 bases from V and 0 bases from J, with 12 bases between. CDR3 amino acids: CASSSGTYSNQPQHF. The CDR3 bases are TGTGCCAGCAGCTCCGGGACCTATAGCAATCAGCCCCAGCATTTT. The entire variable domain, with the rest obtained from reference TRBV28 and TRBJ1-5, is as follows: DVKVTQSSRYLVKRTGEKVFLECVQDMDHENMFWYRQDPGLGLRLIYFSYDVKMKEKGDIPEGYSVSREKKERFSLILESASTNQTSMYLCASSSGTYSNQPQHFGDGTRLSIL.

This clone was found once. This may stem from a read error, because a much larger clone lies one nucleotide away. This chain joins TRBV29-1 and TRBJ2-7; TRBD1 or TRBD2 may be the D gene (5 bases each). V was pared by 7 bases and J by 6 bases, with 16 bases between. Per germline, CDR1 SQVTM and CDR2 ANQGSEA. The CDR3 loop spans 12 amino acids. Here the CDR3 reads CSAGREGVEQYF. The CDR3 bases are TGCAGCGCGGGAAGAGAAGGGGTCGAGCAGTACTTC.

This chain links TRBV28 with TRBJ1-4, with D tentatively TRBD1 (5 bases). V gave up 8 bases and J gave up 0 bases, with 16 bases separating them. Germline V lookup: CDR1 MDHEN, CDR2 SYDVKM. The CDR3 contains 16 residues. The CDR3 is CASVEEGTATNEKLFF. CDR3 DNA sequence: TGTGCCAGCGTAGAGGAGGGGACGGCAACTAATGAAAAACTGTTTTTT.

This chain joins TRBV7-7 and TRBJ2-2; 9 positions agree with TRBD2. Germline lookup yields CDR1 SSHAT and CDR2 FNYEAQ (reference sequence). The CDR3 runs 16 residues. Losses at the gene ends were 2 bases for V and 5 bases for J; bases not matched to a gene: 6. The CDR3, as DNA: TGTGCCAGCAGCTTAATCGCGGGAGGGCCAACCGGGGAGCTGTTTTTT. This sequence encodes CASSLIAGGPTGELFF.

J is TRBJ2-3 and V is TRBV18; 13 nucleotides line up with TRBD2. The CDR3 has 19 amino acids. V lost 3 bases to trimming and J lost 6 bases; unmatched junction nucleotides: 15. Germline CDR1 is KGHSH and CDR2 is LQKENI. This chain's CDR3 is CASSPGTSGINLYIDTQYF. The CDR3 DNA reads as TGTGCCAGCTCACCCGGGACTAGCGGGATTAATCTCTATATCGATACGCAGTATTTT.

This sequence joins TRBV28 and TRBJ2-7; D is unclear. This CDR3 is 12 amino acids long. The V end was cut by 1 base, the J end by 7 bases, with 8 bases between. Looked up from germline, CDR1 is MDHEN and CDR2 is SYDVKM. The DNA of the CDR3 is TGTGCCAGCAGTTTATTCCGGGTTGAGCAGTACTTC. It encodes CASSLFRVEQYF. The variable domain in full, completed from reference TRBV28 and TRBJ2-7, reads DVKVTQSSRYLVKRTGEKVFLECVQDMDHENMFWYRQDPGLGLRLIYFSYDVKMKEKGDIPEGYSVSREKKERFSLILESASTNQTSMYLCASSLFRVEQYFGPGTRLTVT.

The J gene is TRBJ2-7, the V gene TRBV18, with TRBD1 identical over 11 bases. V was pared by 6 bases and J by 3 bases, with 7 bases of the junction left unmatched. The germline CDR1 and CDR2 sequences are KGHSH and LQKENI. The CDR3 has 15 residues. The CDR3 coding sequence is TGTGCCAGCTCCCTCGGACAGGGGGCTTACTACGAGCAGTACTTC. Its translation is CASSLGQGAYYEQYF. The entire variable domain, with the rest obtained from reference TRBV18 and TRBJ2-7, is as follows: NAGVMQNPRHLVRRRGQEARLRCSPMKGHSHVYWYRQLPEEGLKFMVYLQKENIIDESGMPKERFSAEFPKEGPSILRIQQVVRGDSAAYFCASSLGQGAYYEQYFGPGTRLTVT.

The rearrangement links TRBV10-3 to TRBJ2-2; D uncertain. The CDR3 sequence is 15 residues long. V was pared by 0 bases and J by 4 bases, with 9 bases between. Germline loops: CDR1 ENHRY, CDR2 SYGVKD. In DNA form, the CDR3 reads TGTGCCATCAGTGAGTCCGGCGCTGCCACCGGGGAGCTGTTTTTT. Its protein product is CAISESGAATGELFF.

The CDR3 nucleotides are TGTGCCAGCAGTTTATCGGCAGGGGAAGATTACGAGCAGTACTTC. Translating gives CASSLSAGEDYEQYF. The J gene is TRBJ2-7, the V gene TRBV27; D perhaps matches TRBD1 (6 bases). This CDR3 region has 15 residues. V was pared by 0 bases and J by 4 bases, with 13 bases between. Germline loops: CDR1 MNHEY, CDR2 SMNVEV (reference sequence).

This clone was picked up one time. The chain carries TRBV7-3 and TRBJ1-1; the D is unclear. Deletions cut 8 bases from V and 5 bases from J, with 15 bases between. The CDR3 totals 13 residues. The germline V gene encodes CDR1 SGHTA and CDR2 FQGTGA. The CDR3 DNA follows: TGTGCCAGCGGCGGAGGGATAGGTACTGAAGCTTTCTTT. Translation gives CASGGGIGTEAFF. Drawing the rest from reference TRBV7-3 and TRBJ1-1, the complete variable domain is GAGVSQTPSNKVTEKGKYVELRCDPISGHTALYWYRQSLGQGPEFLIYFQGTGAADDSGLPNDRFFAVRPEGSVSTLKIQRTERGDSAVYLCASGGGIGTEAFFGQGTRLTVV.

The CDR3 coding sequence is TGTGCCAGCAGCCCCCGACGGGGACCATATTCTGGAAACACCATATATTTT. Translation: CASSPRRGPYSGNTIYF. This sequence joins TRBV11-2 and TRBJ1-3; maybe TRBD1 (5 bases). V shed 5 bases and J shed 1 base, with 18 bases lying between them. Germline values: CDR1 SGHAT, CDR2 FQNNGV. There are 17 residues in the CDR3. Full variable domain (missing parts from reference TRBV11-2 and TRBJ1-3): EAGVAQSPRYKIIEKRQSVAFWCNPISGHATLYWYQQILGQGPKLLIQFQNNGVVDDSQLPKDRFSAERLKGVDSTLKIQPAKLEDSAVYLCASSPRRGPYSGNTIYFGEGSWLTVV.

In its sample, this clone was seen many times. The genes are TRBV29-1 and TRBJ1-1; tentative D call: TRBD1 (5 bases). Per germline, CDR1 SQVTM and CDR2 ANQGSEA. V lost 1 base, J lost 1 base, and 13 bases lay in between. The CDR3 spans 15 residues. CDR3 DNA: TGCAGCGTTGAAGCACAGGCCCCTCCGAACACTGAAGCTTTCTTT. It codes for CSVEAQAPPNTEAFF.

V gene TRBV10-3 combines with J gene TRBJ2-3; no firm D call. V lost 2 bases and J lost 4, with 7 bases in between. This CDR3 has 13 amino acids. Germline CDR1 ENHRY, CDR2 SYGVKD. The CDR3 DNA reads TGTGCCATCAGTGAGATAGAGGCAGATACGCAGTATTTT. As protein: CAISEIEADTQYF.

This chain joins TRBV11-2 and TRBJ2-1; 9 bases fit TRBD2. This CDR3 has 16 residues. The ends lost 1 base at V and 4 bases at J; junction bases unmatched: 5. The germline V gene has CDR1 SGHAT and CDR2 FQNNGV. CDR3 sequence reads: CASSLGDLAGYNEQFF. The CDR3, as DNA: TGTGCCAGCAGCTTAGGAGATCTAGCGGGATACAATGAGCAGTTCTTC.